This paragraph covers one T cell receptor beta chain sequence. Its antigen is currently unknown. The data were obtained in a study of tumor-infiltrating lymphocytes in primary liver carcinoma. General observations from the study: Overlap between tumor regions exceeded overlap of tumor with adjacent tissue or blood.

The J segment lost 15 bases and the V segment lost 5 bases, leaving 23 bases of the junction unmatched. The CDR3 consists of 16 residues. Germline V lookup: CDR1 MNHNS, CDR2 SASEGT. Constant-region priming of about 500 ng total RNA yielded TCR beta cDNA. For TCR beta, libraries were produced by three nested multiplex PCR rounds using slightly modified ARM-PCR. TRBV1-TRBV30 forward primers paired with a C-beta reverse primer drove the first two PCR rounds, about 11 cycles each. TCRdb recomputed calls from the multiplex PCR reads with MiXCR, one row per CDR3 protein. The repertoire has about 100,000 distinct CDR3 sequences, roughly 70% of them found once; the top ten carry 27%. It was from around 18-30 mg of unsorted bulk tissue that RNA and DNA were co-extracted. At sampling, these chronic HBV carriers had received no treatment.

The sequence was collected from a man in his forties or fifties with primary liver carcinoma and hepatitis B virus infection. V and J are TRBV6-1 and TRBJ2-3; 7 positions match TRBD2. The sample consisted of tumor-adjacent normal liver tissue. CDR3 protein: CASSQLAGLNTDTRYF. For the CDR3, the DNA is TGTGCCAGCAGTCAATTAGCGGGTTTAAACACAGATACGCGATATTTT.